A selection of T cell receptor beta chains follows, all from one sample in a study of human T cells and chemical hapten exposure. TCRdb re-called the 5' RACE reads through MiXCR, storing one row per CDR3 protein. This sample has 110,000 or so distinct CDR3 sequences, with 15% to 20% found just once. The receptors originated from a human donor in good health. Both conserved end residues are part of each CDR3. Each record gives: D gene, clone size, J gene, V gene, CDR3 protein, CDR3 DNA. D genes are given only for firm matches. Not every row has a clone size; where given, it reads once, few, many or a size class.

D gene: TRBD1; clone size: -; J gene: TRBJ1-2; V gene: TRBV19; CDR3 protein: CASRLRQGYGYTF; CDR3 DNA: TGTGCCAGTCGGCTCAGACAGGGCTATGGCTACACCTTC
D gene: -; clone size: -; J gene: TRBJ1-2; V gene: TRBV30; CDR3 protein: CAWSPGRPGGTF; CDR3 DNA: TGTGCCTGGAGTCCGGGACGCCCCGGAGGCACCTTC
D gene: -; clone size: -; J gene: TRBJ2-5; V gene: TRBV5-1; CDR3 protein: CASSGNWKETQYF; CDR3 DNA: TGCGCCAGCAGCGGAAACTGGAAAGAGACCCAGTACTTC
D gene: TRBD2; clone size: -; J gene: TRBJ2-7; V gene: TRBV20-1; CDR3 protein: CSADKTSGGTYEQYF; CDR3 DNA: TGCAGTGCCGATAAGACTAGCGGGGGCACCTACGAGCAGTACTTC
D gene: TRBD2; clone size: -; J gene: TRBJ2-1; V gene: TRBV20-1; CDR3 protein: CSAPSGLAVSNEQFF; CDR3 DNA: TGCAGTGCTCCCTCGGGACTAGCGGTATCCAATGAGCAGTTCTTC
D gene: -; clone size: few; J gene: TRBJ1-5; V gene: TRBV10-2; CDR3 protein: CASSVGIWNQPQHF; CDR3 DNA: TGCGCCAGCAGTGTGGGGATTTGGAATCAGCCCCAGCATTTT
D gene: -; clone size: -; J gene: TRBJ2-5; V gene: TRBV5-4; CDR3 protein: CASSPILDRRETQYF; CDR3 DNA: TGTGCCAGCAGCCCGATCTTAGACCGGAGGGAGACCCAGTACTTC
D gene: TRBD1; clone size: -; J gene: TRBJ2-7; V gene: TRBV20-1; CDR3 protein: CSAWDRGEQYF; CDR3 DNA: TGCAGTGCTTGGGACAGGGGCGAGCAGTACTTC
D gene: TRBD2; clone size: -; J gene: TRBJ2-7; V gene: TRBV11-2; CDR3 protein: CASSLGGLADRSYEQYF; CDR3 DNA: TGTGCCAGCAGCTTAGGAGGGCTAGCGGACCGCTCCTACGAGCAGTACTTC
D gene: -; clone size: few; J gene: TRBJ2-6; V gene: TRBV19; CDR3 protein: CASMGAEPSGANVLTF; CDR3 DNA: TGTGCCAGTATGGGGGCTGAGCCCTCTGGGGCCAACGTCCTGACTTTC
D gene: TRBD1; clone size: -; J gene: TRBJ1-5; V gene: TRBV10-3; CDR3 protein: CAISLTWLRTGRRNQPQHF; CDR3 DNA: TGTGCCATCAGTCTCACATGGCTCCGGACAGGGAGGAGAAATCAGCCCCAGCATTTT
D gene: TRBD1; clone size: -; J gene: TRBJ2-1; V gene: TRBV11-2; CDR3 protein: CASRLQGQGGNEQFF; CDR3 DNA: TGTGCCAGCCGCCTACAGGGACAGGGGGGAAATGAGCAGTTCTTC
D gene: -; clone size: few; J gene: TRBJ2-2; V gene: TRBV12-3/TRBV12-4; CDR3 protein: CASSLSAVITGELFF; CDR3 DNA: TGTGCCAGCAGTTTATCCGCCGTGATCACCGGGGAGCTGTTTTTT
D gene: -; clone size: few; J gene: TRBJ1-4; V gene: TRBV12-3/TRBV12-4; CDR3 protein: CASSLGGGGPTNEKLFF; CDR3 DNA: TGTGCCAGCAGTCTCGGAGGCGGGGGCCCTACTAATGAAAAACTGTTTTTT
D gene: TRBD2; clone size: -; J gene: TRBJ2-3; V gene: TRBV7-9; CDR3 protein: CASSPLAVTDTQYF; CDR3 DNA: TGTGCCAGCAGCCCACTAGCGGTCACAGATACGCAGTATTTT
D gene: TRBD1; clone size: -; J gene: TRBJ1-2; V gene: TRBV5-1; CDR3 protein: CASSWVQGQANYGYTF; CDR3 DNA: TGCGCCAGCAGCTGGGTACAGGGGCAAGCTAACTATGGCTACACCTTC
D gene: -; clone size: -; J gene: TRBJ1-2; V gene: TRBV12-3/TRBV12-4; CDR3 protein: CASHLGNGYTF; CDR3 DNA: TGTGCCAGCCATTTGGGGAATGGCTACACCTTC
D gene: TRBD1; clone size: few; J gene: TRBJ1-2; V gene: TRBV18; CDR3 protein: CASSLDRAKNYGYTF; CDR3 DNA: TGTGCCAGCTCACTCGACAGGGCCAAGAACTATGGCTACACCTTC
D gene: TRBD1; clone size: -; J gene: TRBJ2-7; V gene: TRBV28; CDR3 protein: CASRLTIPGTGHYEQYF; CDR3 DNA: TGTGCCAGCAGACTAACCATCCCCGGGACAGGCCACTACGAGCAGTACTTC
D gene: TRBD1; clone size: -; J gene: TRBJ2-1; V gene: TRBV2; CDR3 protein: CASRARDRDYNEQFF; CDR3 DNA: TGTGCCAGTCGAGCCAGGGACAGGGACTACAATGAGCAGTTCTTC
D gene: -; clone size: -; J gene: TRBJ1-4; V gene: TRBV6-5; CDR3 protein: CASSYRRATNEKLFF; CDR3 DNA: TGTGCCAGCAGTTATCGACGGGCAACTAATGAAAAACTGTTTTTT
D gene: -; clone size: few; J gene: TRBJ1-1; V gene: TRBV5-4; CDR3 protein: CASSLKGTLIEAFF; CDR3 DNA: TGTGCCAGCAGCTTGAAAGGGACTCTAATTGAAGCTTTCTTT
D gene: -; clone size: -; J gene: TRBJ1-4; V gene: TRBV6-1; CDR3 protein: CASSDQTGRREKLFF; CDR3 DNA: TGTGCCAGCAGTGATCAGACAGGTCGCCGAGAAAAACTGTTTTTT
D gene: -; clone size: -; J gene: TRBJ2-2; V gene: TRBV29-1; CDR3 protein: CSVGGKGSTGELFF; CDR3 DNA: TGCAGCGTGGGCGGGAAGGGGAGCACCGGGGAGCTGTTTTTT
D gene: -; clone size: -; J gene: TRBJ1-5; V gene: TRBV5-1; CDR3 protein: CASSLGPGNNQPQHF; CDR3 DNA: TGCGCCAGCAGCTTAGGTCCAGGGAACAATCAGCCCCAGCATTTT
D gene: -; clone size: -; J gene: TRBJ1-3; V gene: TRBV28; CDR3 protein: CASSFWGTGNTIYF; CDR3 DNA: TGTGCCAGCAGTTTTTGGGGAACTGGAAACACCATATATTTT
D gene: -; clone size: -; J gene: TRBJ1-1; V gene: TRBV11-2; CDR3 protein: CASSLPGHPNTEAFF; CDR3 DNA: TGTGCCAGCAGCTTACCGGGACACCCGAACACTGAAGCTTTCTTT
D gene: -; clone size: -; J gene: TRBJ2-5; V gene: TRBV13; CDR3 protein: CASSIRRETQYF; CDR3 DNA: TGTGCCAGCAGTATCCGAAGGGAGACCCAGTACTTC
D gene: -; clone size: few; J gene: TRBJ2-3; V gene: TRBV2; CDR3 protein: CASSLGLPRPDTQYF; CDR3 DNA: TGTGCCAGCAGTTTAGGACTACCCCGCCCCGATACGCAGTATTTT
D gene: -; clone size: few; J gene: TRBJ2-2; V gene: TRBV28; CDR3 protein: CASSFRGRGELFF; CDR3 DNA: TGTGCCAGCAGTTTTAGGGGACGCGGGGAGCTGTTTTTT
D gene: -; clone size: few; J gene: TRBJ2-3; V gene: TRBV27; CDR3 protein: CASSPRQATSTDTQYF; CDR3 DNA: TGTGCCAGCAGTCCCAGACAGGCCACTAGCACAGATACGCAGTATTTT
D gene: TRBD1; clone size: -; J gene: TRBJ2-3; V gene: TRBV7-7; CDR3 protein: CPSSPLGQGAADTQYF; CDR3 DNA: TGTCCTAGCAGCCCCCTGGGACAGGGAGCGGCAGATACGCAGTATTTT
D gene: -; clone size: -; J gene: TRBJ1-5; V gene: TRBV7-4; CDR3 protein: CASSFRVSNQPQHF; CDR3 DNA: TGTGCCAGCAGCTTCCGGGTTAGCAATCAGCCCCAGCATTTT
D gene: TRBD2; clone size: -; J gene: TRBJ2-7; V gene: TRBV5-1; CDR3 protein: CASSLAAVAGSYEQYF; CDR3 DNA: TGCGCCAGCAGCTTGGCCGCGGTAGCGGGATCCTACGAGCAGTACTTC
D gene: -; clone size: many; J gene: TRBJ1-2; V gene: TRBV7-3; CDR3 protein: CASSSPRAGAGYTF; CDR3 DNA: TGTGCCAGCAGCTCGCCACGGGCAGGGGCTGGCTACACCTTC
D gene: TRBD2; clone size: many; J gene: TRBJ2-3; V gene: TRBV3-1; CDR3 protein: CASSQDGLVGTDTQYF; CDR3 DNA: TGTGCCAGCAGCCAAGACGGACTAGTCGGCACAGATACGCAGTATTTT
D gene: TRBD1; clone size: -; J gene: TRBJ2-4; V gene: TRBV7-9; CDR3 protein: CASSLFRRGLDIQYF; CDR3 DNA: TGTGCCAGCAGCTTGTTCCGCAGGGGGCTGGACATTCAGTACTTC
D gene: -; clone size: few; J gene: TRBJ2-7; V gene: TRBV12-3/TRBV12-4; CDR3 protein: CASSLSRWTYEQYF; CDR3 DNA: TGTGCCAGCAGTTTGAGCAGGTGGACCTACGAGCAGTACTTC
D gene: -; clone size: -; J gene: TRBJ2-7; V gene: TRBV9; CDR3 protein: CASSAGEGGLEQYF; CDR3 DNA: TGTGCCAGCAGCGCCGGGGAGGGGGGTCTCGAGCAGTACTTC
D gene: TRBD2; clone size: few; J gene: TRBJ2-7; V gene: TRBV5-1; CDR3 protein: CASSSGGLAGGPEQYF; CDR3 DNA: TGCGCCAGCAGCTCTGGAGGACTAGCGGGAGGGCCCGAGCAGTACTTC
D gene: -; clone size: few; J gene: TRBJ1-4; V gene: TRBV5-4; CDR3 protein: CASSLDAGHEKLFF; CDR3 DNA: TGTGCCAGCAGCTTGGATGCAGGGCATGAAAAACTGTTTTTT
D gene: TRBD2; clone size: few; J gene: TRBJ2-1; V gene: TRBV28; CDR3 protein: CALGTSGTGEQFF; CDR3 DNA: TGTGCTCTCGGGACTAGCGGGACGGGTGAGCAGTTCTTC
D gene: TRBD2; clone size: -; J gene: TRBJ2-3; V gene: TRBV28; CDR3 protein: CASSHGLAVTDTQYF; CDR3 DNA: TGTGCCAGCAGCCACGGACTAGCGGTAACAGATACGCAGTATTTT
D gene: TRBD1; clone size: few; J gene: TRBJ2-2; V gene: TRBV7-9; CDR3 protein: CASSRGQGGLPGELFF; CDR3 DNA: TGTGCCAGCAGCAGGGGACAGGGAGGACTCCCCGGGGAGCTGTTTTTT
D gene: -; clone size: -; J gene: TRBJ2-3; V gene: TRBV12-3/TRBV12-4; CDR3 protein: CASSPTWGAPTDTQYF; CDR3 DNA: TGTGCCAGCAGTCCCACGTGGGGCGCGCCCACAGATACGCAGTATTTT
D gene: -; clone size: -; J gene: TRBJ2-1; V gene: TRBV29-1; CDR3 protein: CSVEGASGYEQFF; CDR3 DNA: TGCAGCGTTGAGGGGGCTAGCGGATACGAGCAGTTCTTC
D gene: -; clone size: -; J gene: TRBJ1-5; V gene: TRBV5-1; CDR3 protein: CASSLGQRGQPQHF; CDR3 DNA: TGCGCCAGCAGCTTGGGGCAGCGGGGTCAGCCCCAGCATTTT
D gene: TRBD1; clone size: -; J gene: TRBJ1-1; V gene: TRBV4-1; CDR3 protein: CASSPRGQVGTEAFF; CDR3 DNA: TGCGCCAGCAGCCCCCGGGGACAGGTTGGTACTGAAGCTTTCTTT